Listed here are 11 T cell receptor beta chains from one sample, sequenced in a study of graft-versus-host responses after intestinal transplantation. Measured with immunoSEQ multiplex PCR; TCRdb has only the in-frame clones, and not every one. The repertoire holds about 100,000 clones, about 90% seen once, with over 0.75% in the top ten. These receptors' antigens are unknown. The sample here was unstimulated CD4+ T cells sorted from spleen or lymph node cells, taken before transplant. The origin of the receptors is a human donor who was the organ donor for an intestinal transplant.

The chain links TRBV28 to TRBJ2-2; 10 bases agree with TRBD1. Looked up from germline, CDR1 is MDHEN and CDR2 is SYDVKM. J gave up 7 bases and V 4 bases, and 6 bases lay outside the gene matches. The CDR3 is 15 residues long. CDR3 in amino acids: CASSSGWDRGGELFF. The CDR3, as DNA: TGTGCCAGCAGTTCCGGATGGGACAGGGGCGGGGAGCTGTTTTTT.

The rearrangement joins TRBV18 to TRBJ2-1, with TRBD1 matching 8 bases. CDR3 length equals 15 residues. Germline-derived CDR1 and CDR2 are KGHSH and LQKENI. Trimming removed 1 base from V and 8 bases from J; junction bases left unmatched: 7. This CDR3 reads CASSPRQGAFDEQFF. The CDR3 nucleotides read TGTGCCAGCTCACCACGGCAGGGGGCGTTCGATGAGCAGTTCTTC.

This chain joins TRBV6-1 and TRBJ1-6; D is perhaps TRBD1 (5 bases). CDR3 length: 14 amino acids. Per germline, CDR1 MNHNS and CDR2 SASEGT. The V end was cut by 6 bases, the J end by 7 bases, with 13 bases between. Here the CDR3 DNA reads TGTGCCAGCAGAGACGGGACGGCGAATTCACCCCTCCACTTT. This encodes CASRDGTANSPLHF.

This clone showed up just once. This chain connects TRBV30 to TRBJ1-1, with D possibly TRBD1 on 6 matching bases. Trimming pared 0 bases from V and 7 bases from J, leaving 15 bases between. The CDR3 is 14 residues long. Germline V CDR1 and CDR2: GTSNPN, SVGIG (reference sequence). CDR3 residues: CAWSVQGIWYEAFF. The DNA for the CDR3 is TGTGCCTGGAGTGTACAGGGCATCTGGTATGAAGCTTTCTTT.

A single count supports this clone. The V gene is TRBV30, the J gene TRBJ1-6; D not certain. This CDR3 spans 13 amino acids. Looked up from germline, CDR1 is GTSNPN and CDR2 is SVGIG (reference sequence). V lost 6 bases and J lost 7, with 13 bases in between. The CDR3 DNA sequence: TGTGCCTGCGAACCCCTGAGAAATTCACCCCTCCACTTT. This sequence encodes CACEPLRNSPLHF. Full variable domain (rest looked up from reference TRBV30 and TRBJ1-6): SQTIHQWPATLVQPVGSPLSLECTVEGTSNPNLYWYRQAAGRGLQLLFYSVGIGQISSEVPQNLSASRPQDRQFILSSKKLLLSDSGFYLCACEPLRNSPLHFGNGTRLTVT.

The chain combines TRBV30 with TRBJ1-1; D is ambiguous. CDR1 and CDR2 from the germline V gene are GTSNPN and SVGIG (reference sequence). V lost 3 bases and J lost 3, with 23 bases in between. This CDR3 region has 17 residues. The CDR3 DNA reads as TGTGCCTGGAGCGTAACAACTGACCAGGTTGTCGACACTGAAGCTTTCTTT. Translating gives CAWSVTTDQVVDTEAFF. The whole variable domain, remainder taken from reference TRBV30 and TRBJ1-1, is SQTIHQWPATLVQPVGSPLSLECTVEGTSNPNLYWYRQAAGRGLQLLFYSVGIGQISSEVPQNLSASRPQDRQFILSSKKLLLSDSGFYLCAWSVTTDQVVDTEAFFGQGTRLTVV.

The chain recombines TRBV27 with TRBJ2-3; 8 nucleotides align to TRBD2. The trim removed 6 bases at V and 1 base at J, leaving 6 bases unmatched. CDR1 is MNHEY and CDR2 is SMNVEV in the germline V gene (reference sequence). CDR3 length equals 15 residues. CDR3: CASRPSGGRTDTQYF. CDR3 nucleotide sequence: TGTGCCAGCAGGCCAAGCGGGGGCCGCACAGATACGCAGTATTTT.

V usage is TRBV5-1 and J usage is TRBJ2-3; the match to TRBD2 covers 11 bases. After removal of 7 bases from V and 1 base from J, the junction contained 5 bases not matched to a gene. In germline, CDR1 is SGHRS, CDR2 YFSETQ. The CDR3 consists of 15 residues. The CDR3 nucleotides are TGCGCCAGCGCTAGCGGGGGGACTGGCACAGATACGCAGTATTTT. Protein: CASASGGTGTDTQYF. Complete variable domain (other parts from reference TRBV5-1 and TRBJ2-3): KAGVTQTPRYLIKTRGQQVTLSCSPISGHRSVSWYQQTPGQGLQFLFEYFSETQRNKGNFPGRFSGRQFSNSRSEMNVSTLELGDSALYLCASASGGTGTDTQYFGPGTRLTVL.

This chain uses TRBV5-1 with TRBJ1-6; D is ambiguous. CDR1 is SGHRS, CDR2 YFSETQ, per germline. The V and J ends lost 2 bases and 5 bases respectively, with 11 bases between them. The CDR3 spans 15 residues. The CDR3 bases are TGCGCCAGCAGCTTAAGGACTGTAGATAATTCACCCCTCCACTTT. Translation: CASSLRTVDNSPLHF.

This clone was seen only once. The genes are TRBV19 and TRBJ2-7, with a tentative D call TRBD2 (5 bases). From germline, CDR1 is LNHDA and CDR2 SQIVND (reference sequence). CDR3 length: 17 amino acids. V gave up 5 bases and J gave up 0 bases, with 20 bases separating them. CDR3 coding DNA: TGTGCCAGTAGTCCCAATGGACTTTCCTTGAGCTCCTACGAGCAGTACTTC. This codes for CASSPNGLSLSSYEQYF. The variable domain in full, with the rest retrieved from reference TRBV19 and TRBJ2-7, is DGGITQSPKYLFRKEGQNVTLSCEQNLNHDAMYWYRQDPGQGLRLIYYSQIVNDFQKGDIAEGYSVSREKKESFPLTVTSAQKNPTAFYLCASSPNGLSLSSYEQYFGPGTRLTVT.

Worth noting for this clone: The junction does not match germline at one end; this may be a read error. The chain has TRBV2 and TRBJ2-3, with D possibly matching TRBD2 (6 bases). In germline, CDR1 is SNHLY, CDR2 FYNNEI. The CDR3 runs 15 residues. The CDR3 is CASSVRAGNTDTKYF. The CDR3, as DNA: TGTGCCAGCAGTGTCCGGGCGGGGAACACAGATACGAAGTATTTT.